This TCR beta chain was captured in a study of T-cell memory formation after mild COVID-19. Study-level information: In these data, TCR clusters were largely donor specific.

TCRdb recomputed calls from the 5' RACE reads with MiXCR, one row per CDR3 protein. The sample has about 340,000 distinct CDR3 sequences, around 15% seen once. There are 16 residues in the CDR3. V lost 4 bases and J lost 6; bases outside the gene matches: 8. Germline V gene lookup returns CDR1 ENHRY and CDR2 SYGVKD. Sequenced: PBMCs or a T cell subset sorted from them (not recorded which). The chain joins TRBV10-3 to TRBJ2-3; TRBD2 agrees at 12 bases. This sequence was found in a man between 18 and 29 years old who had mild COVID-19 (a few samples of this study predate the infection). Cell type and time point are not known. Here the CDR3 reads CAISGTSGDRLDTQYF. CDR3 bases: TGTGCCATCAGTGGGACTAGCGGGGACCGGTTGGATACGCAGTATTTT.